The 26 T cell receptor beta chains in this list originate from one sample, sequenced in a study of T cells after yellow fever vaccination. TCRdb reprocessed the 5' RACE reads via MiXCR and lists one record per CDR3 protein. The sample holds about 300,000 distinct CDR3 sequences; 8.5% to 10% are singletons and the top ten take around 3.3%. The starting material was CD4+ T cells sorted from PBMCs, obtained 5 days after the yellow fever booster vaccination. The receptors shown here come from a man younger than 35 who received the YFV17D yellow fever vaccine.

This clonotype was observed a handful of times. V is TRBV19 and J is TRBJ2-5; no definite D call. V lost 2 bases and J 1 base, leaving 2 bases between the germline ends. The CDR3 loop spans 12 amino acids. Looked up from germline, CDR1 is LNHDA and CDR2 is SQIVND (reference sequence). The CDR3, as DNA: TGTGCCAGTAGTATAAGCCAAGAGACCCAGTACTTC. Residues: CASSISQETQYF. Using reference TRBV19 and TRBJ2-5 for the parts outside the CDR3, the full variable domain is DGGITQSPKYLFRKEGQNVTLSCEQNLNHDAMYWYRQDPGQGLRLIYYSQIVNDFQKGDIAEGYSVSREKKESFPLTVTSAQKNPTAFYLCASSISQETQYFGPGTRLLVL.

This clonotype was observed a few times. The chain is built from TRBV7-2 and TRBJ2-5; a weak D match, TRBD2 (7 bases). CDR1 is SGHTA and CDR2 is FQGNSA in the germline V gene. Trimming cost V 5 bases and J 4 bases, with 11 bases left between them. This CDR3 spans 13 amino acids. Written as DNA, the CDR3 is TGTGCCAGCAGCCTCGGGGGGCCAGAGACCCAGTACTTC. Its translation: CASSLGGPETQYF.

A few counts support this clonotype. The V and J genes are TRBV6-1 and TRBJ2-6; D possibly corresponds to TRBD1 (5 bases). V dropped 6 bases and J dropped 0 bases, with 9 bases sitting between them. The length of the CDR3 is 15 residues. In germline, CDR1 is MNHNS, CDR2 SASEGT. The CDR3 nucleotides read TGTGCCAGCAGGCAGGGCCACTCTGGGGCCAACGTCCTGACTTTC. It translates to CASRQGHSGANVLTF.

This clonotype was picked up a small number of times. The chain combines TRBV5-1 with TRBJ2-3; possibly TRBD2 for D (5 bases). From germline, CDR1 is SGHRS and CDR2 YFSETQ. V shed 6 bases and J shed 4 bases, with 15 bases lying between them. The CDR3 is made up of 14 amino acids. CDR3 sequence (DNA): TGCGCCAGCACCCGGGCGGCGGGCGCAGATACGCAGTATTTT. Protein product: CASTRAAGADTQYF.

This clonotype appeared many times. The chain uses TRBV5-1 and TRBJ2-4; 10 bases line up with TRBD1. J gave up 0 bases and V 4 bases, and 25 bases lay outside the gene matches. Germline assignment: CDR1 SGHRS and CDR2 YFSETQ. The CDR3 is 23 residues long. The CDR3 reads CASSPGQGETIVRTGLAKNIQYF. CDR3 coding DNA: TGCGCCAGCAGCCCTGGACAGGGGGAAACAATTGTCAGAACGGGTCTAGCCAAAAACATTCAGTACTTC.

CDR3 protein: CASSGRGGRPTDTQYF. The CDR3 DNA is TGTGCCAGCAGCGGCCGCGGGGGGCGTCCCACAGATACGCAGTATTTT. This sequence joins TRBV9 and TRBJ2-3; 8 positions agree with TRBD2. The CDR3 is 16 amino acids. CDR1 and CDR2 (germline): SGDLS, YYNGEE. J was trimmed by 2 bases and V by 3 bases; bases with no gene match: 8.

In its sample, this clonotype was seen a few times. The chain is built from TRBV20-1 and TRBJ1-5; D remains unclear. CDR3 length: 13 amino acids. Per the germline V gene, CDR1 is DFQATT and CDR2 is SNEGSKA (reference sequence). Trimming removed 3 bases from V and 5 bases from J, with 11 bases in between. The CDR3: CSARGDPYQPQHF. In DNA, the CDR3 is TGCAGTGCTAGGGGTGACCCATATCAGCCCCAGCATTTT.

This clonotype occurred a few times. The rearrangement joins TRBV28 to TRBJ2-7; tentative D call: TRBD1 (6 bases). Trimming cost V 6 bases and J 9 bases, with 15 bases left between them. CDR1 is MDHEN, CDR2 SYDVKM, per germline. The CDR3 runs to 12 residues. The CDR3: CASSINRAVQYV. As DNA, the CDR3 is TGTGCCAGCAGCATAAACAGGGCGGTGCAGTACGTC.

This clonotype was counted a few times. This rearrangement joins TRBV4-1 to TRBJ2-4; TRBD2 matches 9 bases. V lost 6 bases, J lost 5 bases, and 20 bases stayed unmatched. The CDR3 extends over 19 amino acids. Germline V gene data show CDR1 as MGHRA and CDR2 as YSYEKL. CDR3 amino acids: CASRAGASGAAGGQNIQYF. CDR3 DNA sequence: TGCGCCAGCAGGGCCGGGGCTAGCGGGGCGGCCGGGGGTCAAAACATTCAGTACTTC.

There are a few counts of this clonotype. The gene calls are TRBV11-1 and TRBJ2-3; TRBD2 is a possible D gene (5 bases). This CDR3 region has 11 residues. Per germline, CDR1 SGHAT and CDR2 FQDESV (reference sequence). V was cut by 7 bases and J by 10 bases, with 12 bases left in between. DNA of the CDR3: TGTGCCAGCACCGTATCCGGGGCGCAGTATTTT. Amino acid sequence: CASTVSGAQYF.

This clonotype was seen a handful of times. The genes are TRBV7-9 and TRBJ2-1, with 9 bases that match TRBD2. Trimming cost V 5 bases and J 4 bases; bases outside gene matches: 9. The length of the CDR3 is 16 residues. Germline assignment: CDR1 SEHNR and CDR2 FQNEAQ (reference sequence). As DNA, the CDR3 is TGTGCCAGCAGCCTCGCCCTAGCGGGGATTTACAATGAGCAGTTCTTC. Its translation is CASSLALAGIYNEQFF.

The table lists this clonotype with a few counts. This chain uses TRBV5-5 with TRBJ2-7; no reliable D call. This CDR3 spans 14 amino acids. V lost 0 bases, J lost 6 bases, and 13 bases lay in between. Germline V gene sequence: CDR1 SGHKS, CDR2 YYEKEE (reference sequence). DNA for the CDR3: TGTGCCAGCAGCTTGGGTGTAGGGTGGCGCGAGCAGTACGTC. Amino acid sequence: CASSLGVGWREQYV.

The gene calls are TRBV20-1 and TRBJ1-1, with D possibly matching TRBD1 (5 bases). With 5 bases removed from V and 8 bases from J, the gap between germline ends came to 15 bases. The CDR3 is 12 residues long. Germline CDR1 is DFQATT and CDR2 is SNEGSKA (reference sequence). The CDR3 is CSAVGTVLEAFF. CDR3 in DNA: TGCAGTGCTGTTGGGACCGTCTTGGAAGCTTTCTTT.

This clonotype was seen a few times. The chain has TRBV20-1 and TRBJ2-5; D gene uncertain. The length of the CDR3 is 14 residues. V lost 6 bases and J 6 bases, leaving 20 bases between the germline ends. Per the germline V gene, CDR1 is DFQATT and CDR2 is SNEGSKA (reference sequence). CDR3 in amino acids: CSANSRPRLKTQYF. CDR3 in DNA: TGCAGTGCGAACTCCCGGCCCCGGTTAAAGACCCAGTACTTC.

This clonotype appeared many times. This chain joins TRBV7-3 and TRBJ2-2; 13 bases align to TRBD2. The CDR3 runs to 17 residues. The germline CDR1 and CDR2 sequences are SGHTA and FQGTGA. The trim removed 5 bases at V and 6 bases at J, leaving 9 bases unmatched. CDR3 sequence: CASSQPRLAGGSGELFF. The CDR3 DNA follows: TGTGCCAGCAGCCAACCCCGACTAGCGGGGGGTTCCGGGGAGCTGTTTTTT.

The chain is built from TRBV20-1 and TRBJ1-5; 9 nucleotides match TRBD1. The CDR3 is 15 amino acids. V shed 3 bases and J 9 bases; nucleotides not matched to a gene: 12. Germline CDR1 reads DFQATT; CDR2 reads SNEGSKA (reference sequence). This CDR3 reads CSARGQGEDHRPQHF. DNA for the CDR3: TGCAGTGCTAGGGGACAGGGAGAGGATCATCGGCCCCAGCATTTT.

A few counts support this clonotype. The chain combines TRBV20-1 with TRBJ2-7; 8 positions match TRBD1. This CDR3 is built from 15 residues. V lost 6 bases to trimming and J lost 0 bases; unmatched junction nucleotides: 10. Germline CDR1 DFQATT, CDR2 SNEGSKA (reference sequence). The CDR3 sequence is CSAHRGDRSSYEQYF. The CDR3 DNA is TGCAGTGCCCATCGAGGGGACAGGTCCTCCTACGAGCAGTACTTC.

This clonotype was detected only a few times. This chain connects TRBV3-1 to TRBJ2-2, with TRBD1 matching 7 bases. This CDR3 spans 14 amino acids. V was clipped by 3 bases and J by 5 bases; unmatched bases: 3. The germline V gene encodes CDR1 LGHDT and CDR2 YNNKEL (reference sequence). The CDR3 sequence: CASSHQQGTGELFF. The CDR3 DNA is TGTGCCAGCAGCCACCAACAGGGGACCGGGGAGCTGTTTTTT.

The V gene is TRBV6-6, the J gene TRBJ1-4; 11 nucleotides match TRBD1. J lost 3 bases, V lost 6 bases, and 9 bases had no gene match. The CDR3 runs to 17 residues. The germline gives CDR1 MNHNY, CDR2 SVGAGI (reference sequence). The DNA for the CDR3 is TGTGCCAGCAGAACAGGACAGGGGGCTTCCGCTAATGAAAAACTGTTTTTT. It yields the protein CASRTGQGASANEKLFF.

A note on this clonotype: Relative to the germline gene, one junction end is altered; a read error may explain this. The rearrangement uses TRBV7-9 and TRBJ2-1; a possible D gene is TRBD1 (5 bases). The CDR3 spans 11 residues. In germline, CDR1 is SEHNR, CDR2 FQNEAQ (reference sequence). CDR3 sequence reads: CASSSRQTLGF. The CDR3, as DNA: TGTGCCAGCAGCTCCCGACAGACCTTGGGCTTC.

The rearrangement uses TRBV6-5 and TRBJ1-1, with 10 bases matching TRBD1. Trimming removed 5 bases from V and 5 bases from J; junction bases left unmatched: 5. Germline CDR1 is MNHEY and CDR2 is SVGAGI. The CDR3 runs to 14 residues. For the CDR3, the DNA is TGTGCCAGCAGTAGACAGGGGGCGCGGACTGAAGCTTTCTTT. This encodes CASSRQGARTEAFF.

There are a few counts of this clonotype. CDR3 in amino acids: CSARVVGGTDTQYF. The CDR3, as DNA: TGCAGTGCTAGAGTAGTAGGGGGCACAGATACGCAGTATTTT. This rearrangement joins TRBV20-1 to TRBJ2-3, with D perhaps matching TRBD1 (5 bases). Trimming took 1 base from V and 1 from J, leaving 9 bases between them. Germline CDR1 reads DFQATT; CDR2 reads SNEGSKA (reference sequence). The CDR3 sequence is 14 residues long.

The chain carries TRBV18 and TRBJ1-5, with a tentative D call TRBD1 (5 bases). The CDR3 extends over 15 amino acids. V was cut by 5 bases and J by 4 bases, with 15 bases left in between. Germline V gene lookup returns CDR1 KGHSH and CDR2 LQKENI. CDR3 region: CASSTGLAGNQPQHF. The CDR3 nucleotides are TGTGCCAGCTCAACAGGCTTGGCGGGAAATCAGCCCCAGCATTTT.

This clonotype was found a few times. The CDR3 protein is CASSSPGLAGSDTQYF. DNA for the CDR3: TGTGCCAGCAGTTCTCCTGGACTAGCGGGGTCAGATACGCAGTATTTT. This chain connects TRBV28 to TRBJ2-3; 12 bases are a match to TRBD2. From germline, CDR1 is MDHEN and CDR2 SYDVKM. This CDR3 comprises 16 residues. Unmatched junction bases numbered 6, after V lost 4 bases and J lost 4 bases. The full variable domain, in which reference TRBV28 and TRBJ2-3 provide the parts outside the CDR3, is DVKVTQSSRYLVKRTGEKVFLECVQDMDHENMFWYRQDPGLGLRLIYFSYDVKMKEKGDIPEGYSVSREKKERFSLILESASTNQTSMYLCASSSPGLAGSDTQYFGPGTRLTVL.

This clonotype was seen many times. V is TRBV11-2 and J is TRBJ2-1; 9 bases agree with TRBD2. Trimming removed 3 bases from V and 1 base from J; junction bases left unmatched: 4. The CDR3 contains 16 residues. Germline V gives CDR1 SGHAT, CDR2 FQNNGV. CDR3: CASSFLAGSSYNEQFF. In nucleotides, the CDR3 is TGTGCCAGCAGCTTCCTAGCGGGGAGTTCCTACAATGAGCAGTTCTTC.

V is TRBV12-3 or TRBV12-4 and J is TRBJ1-2; D unclear. The CDR3 consists of 14 residues. Trimming cost V 0 bases and J 5 bases, with 10 bases left between them. DNA of the CDR3: TGTGCCAGCAGTTTAGCAGGGCGGCTGTATGGCTACACCTTC. Amino acid sequence: CASSLAGRLYGYTF.